A single sample gave rise to the 9 T cell receptor beta chains below, sequenced in a study of response to subunit inactivated influenza vaccine (dated by TCRdb to 2016 to 2018). The library relied on RT-PCR. Sequencing took place on an Illumina HiSeq 2500. TCRdb reran the public reads through fastp at Q25 and MiXCR, keeping productive beta chains. Rows with a matching CDR3 protein are joined into one entry that keeps the most common DNA and genes. The sample table contains more than 550,000 distinct CDR3 sequences; only one count was recorded for over 9% of them. The leading ten clones occupy 9.5% to 12% of the sample. These data were also reused for a study on T cells expressing NK-cell markers. The second paper further reports: TCR beta cDNA libraries were made by 5'RACE template switching that added a universal primer site and unique molecular identifiers.

The sequencing used PBMCs from blood, collected on the day of vaccination. The receptors here all came from a man aged 50 to 59 who received an inactivated influenza vaccine. Donor details come from another sample of the same person, matched by shared clones.

This clonotype was counted many times. The gene calls are TRBV7-9 and TRBJ1-2; TRBD1 matches at 7 bases. The germline gives CDR1 SEHNR, CDR2 FQNEAQ (reference sequence). The CDR3 consists of 14 residues. J was trimmed by 7 bases and V by 1 base; bases with no gene match: 6. CDR3 amino acids: CASSLGQGESGYTF. DNA for the CDR3: TGTGCCAGCAGCTTAGGACAGGGAGAAAGTGGCTACACCTTC.

This clonotype showed up just a few times. V is TRBV27 and J is TRBJ2-2, with a tentative D call TRBD2 (5 bases). V was trimmed by 3 bases and J by 1 base, leaving 9 bases between them. This CDR3 has 15 residues. Per germline, CDR1 MNHEY and CDR2 SMNVEV (reference sequence). The CDR3 sequence: CASSLMRVNTGELFF. CDR3 bases: TGTGCCAGCAGTTTGATGCGGGTGAACACCGGGGAGCTGTTTTTT.

This clonotype occurred many times. J is TRBJ2-1 and V is TRBV7-3, with TRBD1 as a possible D gene (6 bases). Trimming removed 3 bases at V and 6 bases at J, with 9 bases between. The CDR3 length is 13 residues. The germline V gene has CDR1 SGHTA and CDR2 FQGTGA. DNA for the CDR3: TGTGCCAGCAGCTTTAGAGGGGGCAATGAGCAGTTCTTC. Translating it yields CASSFRGGNEQFF.

V is TRBV7-9 and J is TRBJ2-3; no firm D call. V lost 5 bases to trimming and J lost 4 bases, with 13 bases between them. The CDR3 length is 14 residues. Germline V CDR1 and CDR2: SEHNR, FQNEAQ (reference sequence). The CDR3 bases are TGTGCCAGCAGCCCTACTCTTAGGGCAGATACGCAGTATTTT. This gives the protein CASSPTLRADTQYF.

This chain links TRBV3-1 with TRBJ2-2, with D uncertain. CDR3 length: 14 residues. Looked up from germline, CDR1 is LGHDT and CDR2 is YNNKEL (reference sequence). V shed 3 bases and J shed 3 bases, with 8 bases lying between them. This chain's CDR3 is CASSHPNYTGELFF. CDR3 DNA sequence: TGTGCCAGCAGCCACCCGAACTACACCGGGGAGCTGTTTTTT.

This clonotype was picked up a small number of times. V is TRBV5-1 and J is TRBJ2-1, with TRBD2 matching over 9 bases. CDR3 length equals 18 residues. After removal of 0 bases from V and 5 bases from J, the junction contained 12 bases not matched to a gene. CDR1 is SGHRS and CDR2 is YFSETQ in the germline V gene. CDR3 nucleotide sequence: TGCGCCAGCAGCTTGGCTATTAGCGGGAGAGATACTGACAATGAGCAGTTCTTC. This codes for CASSLAISGRDTDNEQFF.

This clonotype came up many times. The DNA of the CDR3 is TGTGCCATCAGTGACTCCTGGACAGCCTTCTATGGCTACACCTTC. Its translation is CAISDSWTAFYGYTF. The chain has TRBV10-3 and TRBJ1-2; a weak D match, TRBD1 (6 bases). This CDR3 is built from 15 residues. Trimming pared 3 bases from V and 4 bases from J, leaving 15 bases between. CDR1 and CDR2 from the germline V gene are ENHRY and SYGVKD.

The sample holds a few counts of this clonotype. V is TRBV20-1 and J is TRBJ1-6; D unresolved. Trimming left V 1 base short and J 9 bases short, with 13 bases between. CDR1 is DFQATT and CDR2 is SNEGSKA in the germline V gene (reference sequence). This CDR3 contains 14 residues. CDR3 in amino acids: CSARGSGDSSPLHF. The CDR3 bases are TGCAGTGCTAGAGGGTCCGGCGATAGTTCACCCCTCCACTTT.

The genes are TRBV18 and TRBJ2-1, with a weak D call TRBD2 (6 bases). CDR1 and CDR2 from the germline V gene are KGHSH and LQKENI. The CDR3 sequence is 15 residues long. Deletions cut 5 bases from V and 0 bases from J, with 11 bases between. The CDR3 DNA sequence: TGTGCCAGCTCAACGCTGGGAGGCTCCTACAATGAGCAGTTCTTC. Protein product: CASSTLGGSYNEQFF.